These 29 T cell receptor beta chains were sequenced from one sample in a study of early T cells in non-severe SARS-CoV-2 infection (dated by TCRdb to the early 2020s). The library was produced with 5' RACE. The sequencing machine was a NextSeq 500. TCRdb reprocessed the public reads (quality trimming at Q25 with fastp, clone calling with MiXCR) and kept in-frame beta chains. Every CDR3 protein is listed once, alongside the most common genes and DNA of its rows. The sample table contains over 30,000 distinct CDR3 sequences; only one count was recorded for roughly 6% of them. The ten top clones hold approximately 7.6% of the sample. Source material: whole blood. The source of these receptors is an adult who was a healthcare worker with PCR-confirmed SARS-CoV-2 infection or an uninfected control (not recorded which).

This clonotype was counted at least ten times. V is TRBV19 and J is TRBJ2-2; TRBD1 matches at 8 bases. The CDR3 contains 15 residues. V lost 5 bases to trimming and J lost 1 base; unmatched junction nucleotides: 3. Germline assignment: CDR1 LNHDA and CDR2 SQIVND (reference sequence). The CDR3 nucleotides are TGTGCCAGTAGTCCCAGGGGGCTGAACACCGGGGAGCTGTTTTTT. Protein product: CASSPRGLNTGELFF.

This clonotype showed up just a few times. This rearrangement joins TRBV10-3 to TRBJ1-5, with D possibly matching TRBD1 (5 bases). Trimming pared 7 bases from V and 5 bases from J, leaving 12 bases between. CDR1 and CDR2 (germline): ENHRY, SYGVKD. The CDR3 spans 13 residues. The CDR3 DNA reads TGTGCCATCACGAGCAGGGTGGATCAGCCCCAGCATTTT. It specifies CAITSRVDQPQHF.

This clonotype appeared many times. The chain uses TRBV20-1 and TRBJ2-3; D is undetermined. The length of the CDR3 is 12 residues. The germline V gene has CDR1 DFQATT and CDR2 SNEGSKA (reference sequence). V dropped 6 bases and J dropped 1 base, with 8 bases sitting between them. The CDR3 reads CSAPTGTDTQYF. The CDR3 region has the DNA TGCAGTGCCCCCACGGGCACAGATACGCAGTATTTT.

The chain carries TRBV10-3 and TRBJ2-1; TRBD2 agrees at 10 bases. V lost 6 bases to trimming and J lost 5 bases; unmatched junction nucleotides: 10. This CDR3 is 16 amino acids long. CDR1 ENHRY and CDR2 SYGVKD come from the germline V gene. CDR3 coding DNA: TGTGCCATCAGCCCCCCCCGGAGCGGGGGGGACAATGAGCAGTTCTTC. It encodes CAISPPRSGGDNEQFF.

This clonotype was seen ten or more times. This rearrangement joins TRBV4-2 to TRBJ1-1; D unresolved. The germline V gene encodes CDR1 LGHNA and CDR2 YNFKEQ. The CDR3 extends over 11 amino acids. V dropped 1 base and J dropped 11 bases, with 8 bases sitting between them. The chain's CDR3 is CASSQATGAFF. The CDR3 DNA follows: TGTGCCAGCAGCCAAGCCACGGGGGCTTTCTTT.

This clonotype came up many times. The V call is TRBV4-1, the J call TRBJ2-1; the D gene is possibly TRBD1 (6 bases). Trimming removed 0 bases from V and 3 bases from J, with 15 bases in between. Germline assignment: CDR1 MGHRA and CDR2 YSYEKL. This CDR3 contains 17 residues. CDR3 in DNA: TGCGCCAGCAGCCAAGACAGGAGGACAGTACTCTACAATGAGCAGTTCTTC. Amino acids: CASSQDRRTVLYNEQFF.

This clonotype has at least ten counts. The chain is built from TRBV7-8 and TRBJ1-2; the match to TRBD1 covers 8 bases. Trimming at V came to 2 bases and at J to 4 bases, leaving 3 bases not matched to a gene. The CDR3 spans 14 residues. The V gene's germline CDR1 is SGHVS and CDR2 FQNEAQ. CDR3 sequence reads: CASSLTGGVYGYTF. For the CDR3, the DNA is TGTGCCAGCAGCTTAACAGGGGGGGTCTATGGCTACACCTTC.

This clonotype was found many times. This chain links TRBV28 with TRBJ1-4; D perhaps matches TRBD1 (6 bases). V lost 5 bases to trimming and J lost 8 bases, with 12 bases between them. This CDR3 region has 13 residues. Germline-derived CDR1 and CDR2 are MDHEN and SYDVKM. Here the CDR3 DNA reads TGTGCCAGCAGTCAGGGGAGGGGGGAAAAACTGTTTTTT. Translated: CASSQGRGEKLFF.

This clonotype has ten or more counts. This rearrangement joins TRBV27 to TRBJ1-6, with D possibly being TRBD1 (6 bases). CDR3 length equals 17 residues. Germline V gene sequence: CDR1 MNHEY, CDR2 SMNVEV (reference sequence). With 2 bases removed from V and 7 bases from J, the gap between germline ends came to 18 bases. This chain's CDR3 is CASSLGSHRATNSPLHF. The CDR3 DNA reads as TGTGCCAGCAGTTTAGGTTCGCACAGGGCCACCAATTCACCCCTCCACTTT.

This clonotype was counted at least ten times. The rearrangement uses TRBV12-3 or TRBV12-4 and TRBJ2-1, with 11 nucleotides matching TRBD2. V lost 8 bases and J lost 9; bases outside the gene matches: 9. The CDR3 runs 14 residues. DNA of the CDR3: TGTGCCAGCTTTAGCGGGGGGGCACCGGCTGAGCAGTTCTTC. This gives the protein CASFSGGAPAEQFF.

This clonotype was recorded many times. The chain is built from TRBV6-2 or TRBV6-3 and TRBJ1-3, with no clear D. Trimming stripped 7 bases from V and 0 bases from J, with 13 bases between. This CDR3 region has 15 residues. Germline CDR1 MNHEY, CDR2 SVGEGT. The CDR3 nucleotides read TGTGCCAGCACCACCGGACGGCACTCTGGAAACACCATATATTTT. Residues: CASTTGRHSGNTIYF.

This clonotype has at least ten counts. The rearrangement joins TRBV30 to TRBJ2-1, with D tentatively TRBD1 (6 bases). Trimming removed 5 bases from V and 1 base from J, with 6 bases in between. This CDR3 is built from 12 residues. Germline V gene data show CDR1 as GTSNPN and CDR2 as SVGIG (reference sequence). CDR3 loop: CAWGQSYNEQFF. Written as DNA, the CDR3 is TGTGCCTGGGGACAGTCCTACAATGAGCAGTTCTTC.

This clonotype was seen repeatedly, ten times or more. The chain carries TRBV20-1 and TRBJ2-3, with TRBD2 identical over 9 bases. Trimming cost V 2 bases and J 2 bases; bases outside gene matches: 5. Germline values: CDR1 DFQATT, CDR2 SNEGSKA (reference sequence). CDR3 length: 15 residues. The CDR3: CSARHERGATDTQYF. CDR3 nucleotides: TGCAGTGCTAGACACGAGCGGGGGGCCACAGATACGCAGTATTTT.

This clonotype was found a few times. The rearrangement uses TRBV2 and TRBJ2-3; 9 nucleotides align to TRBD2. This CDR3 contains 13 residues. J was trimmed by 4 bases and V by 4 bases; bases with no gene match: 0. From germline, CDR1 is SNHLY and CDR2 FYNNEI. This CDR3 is CASSGLAADTQYF. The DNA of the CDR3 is TGTGCCAGCAGTGGACTAGCGGCAGATACGCAGTATTTT.

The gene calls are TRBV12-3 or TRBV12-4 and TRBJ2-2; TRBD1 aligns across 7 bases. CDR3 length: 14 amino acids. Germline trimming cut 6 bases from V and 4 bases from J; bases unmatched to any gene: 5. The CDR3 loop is CASSLAGGTGELFF. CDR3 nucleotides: TGTGCCAGCAGCCTAGCAGGGGGCACCGGGGAGCTGTTTTTT.

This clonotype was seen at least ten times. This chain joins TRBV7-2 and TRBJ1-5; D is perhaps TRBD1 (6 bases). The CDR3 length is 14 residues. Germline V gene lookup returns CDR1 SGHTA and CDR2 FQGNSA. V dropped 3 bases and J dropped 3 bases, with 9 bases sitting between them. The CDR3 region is CASSFQGFNQPQHF. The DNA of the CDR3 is TGTGCCAGCAGCTTCCAGGGGTTCAATCAGCCCCAGCATTTT.

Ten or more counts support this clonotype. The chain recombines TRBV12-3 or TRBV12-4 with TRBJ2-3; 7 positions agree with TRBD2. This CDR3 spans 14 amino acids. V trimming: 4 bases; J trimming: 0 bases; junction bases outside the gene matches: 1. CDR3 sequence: CASSWGGSTDTQYF. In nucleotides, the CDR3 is TGTGCCAGCAGTTGGGGGGGAAGCACAGATACGCAGTATTTT.

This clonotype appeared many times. CDR3 sequence reads: CAWSVRRNNEQFF. In DNA form, the CDR3 reads TGTGCCTGGAGTGTACGCAGAAACAATGAGCAGTTCTTC. V is TRBV30 and J is TRBJ2-1; D uncertain. This CDR3 is built from 13 residues. Germline V gene lookup returns CDR1 GTSNPN and CDR2 SVGIG (reference sequence). V was cut by 0 bases and J by 5 bases, with 8 bases left in between. Full variable domain (rest looked up from reference TRBV30 and TRBJ2-1): SQTIHQWPATLVQPVGSPLSLECTVEGTSNPNLYWYRQAAGRGLQLLFYSVGIGQISSEVPQNLSASRPQDRQFILSSKKLLLSDSGFYLCAWSVRRNNEQFFGPGTRLTVL.

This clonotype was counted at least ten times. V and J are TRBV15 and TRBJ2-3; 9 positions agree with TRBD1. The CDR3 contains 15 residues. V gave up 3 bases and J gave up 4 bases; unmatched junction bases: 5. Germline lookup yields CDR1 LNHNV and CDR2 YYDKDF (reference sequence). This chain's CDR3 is CATSSRDREADTQYF. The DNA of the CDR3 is TGTGCCACCAGCAGCCGGGACAGGGAAGCAGATACGCAGTATTTT.

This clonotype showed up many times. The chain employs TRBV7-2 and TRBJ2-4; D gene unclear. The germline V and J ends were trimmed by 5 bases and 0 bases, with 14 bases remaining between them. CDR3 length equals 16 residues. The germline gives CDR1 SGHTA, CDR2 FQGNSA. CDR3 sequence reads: CASSPDNILAKNIQYF. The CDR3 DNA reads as TGTGCCAGCAGCCCAGACAACATTCTAGCCAAAAACATTCAGTACTTC.

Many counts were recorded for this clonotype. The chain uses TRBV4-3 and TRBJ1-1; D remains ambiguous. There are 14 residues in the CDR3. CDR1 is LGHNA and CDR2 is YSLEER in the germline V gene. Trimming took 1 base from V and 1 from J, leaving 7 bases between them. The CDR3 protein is CASSQVFQNTEAFF. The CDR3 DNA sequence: TGCGCCAGCAGCCAAGTTTTTCAGAACACTGAAGCTTTCTTT.

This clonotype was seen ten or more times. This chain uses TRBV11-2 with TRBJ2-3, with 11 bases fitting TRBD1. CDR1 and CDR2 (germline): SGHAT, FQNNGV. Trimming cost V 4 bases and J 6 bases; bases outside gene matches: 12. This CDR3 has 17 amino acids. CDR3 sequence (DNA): TGTGCCAGCAGCTCCCGACTCGGACAGGGGGCTAGTGATACGCAGTATTTT. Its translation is CASSSRLGQGASDTQYF.

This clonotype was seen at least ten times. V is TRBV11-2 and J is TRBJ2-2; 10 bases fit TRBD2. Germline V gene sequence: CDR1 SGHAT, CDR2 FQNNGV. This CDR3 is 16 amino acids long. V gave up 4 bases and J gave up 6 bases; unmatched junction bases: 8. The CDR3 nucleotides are TGTGCCAGCAGCTCAAGCGGGGGGGCACTCGCCGGGGAGCTGTTTTTT. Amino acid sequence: CASSSSGGALAGELFF.

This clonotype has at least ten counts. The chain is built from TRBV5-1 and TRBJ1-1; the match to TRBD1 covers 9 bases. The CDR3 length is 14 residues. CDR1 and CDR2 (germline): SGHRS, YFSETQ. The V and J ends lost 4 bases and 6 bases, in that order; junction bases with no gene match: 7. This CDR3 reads CASSKGQGEPEAFF. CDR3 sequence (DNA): TGCGCCAGCAGCAAGGGACAGGGAGAGCCTGAAGCTTTCTTT.

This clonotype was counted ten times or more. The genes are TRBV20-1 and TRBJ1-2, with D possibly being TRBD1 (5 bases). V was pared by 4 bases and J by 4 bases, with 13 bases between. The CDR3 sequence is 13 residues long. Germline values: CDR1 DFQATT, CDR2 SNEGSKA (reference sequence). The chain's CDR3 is CSATRDGSYGYTF. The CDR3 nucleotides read TGCAGTGCTACCCGGGACGGATCCTATGGCTACACCTTC.

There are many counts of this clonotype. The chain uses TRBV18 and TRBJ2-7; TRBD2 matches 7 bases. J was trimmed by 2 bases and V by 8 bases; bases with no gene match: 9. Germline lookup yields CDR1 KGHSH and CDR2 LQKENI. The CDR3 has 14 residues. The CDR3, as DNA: TGTGCCAGCACCTTTAGCGGGCCAACCTACGAGCAGTACTTC. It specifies CASTFSGPTYEQYF.

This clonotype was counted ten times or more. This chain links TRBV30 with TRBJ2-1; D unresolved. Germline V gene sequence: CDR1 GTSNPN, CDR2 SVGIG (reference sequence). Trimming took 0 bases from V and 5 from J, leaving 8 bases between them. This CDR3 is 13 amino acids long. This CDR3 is CAWSVLANNEQFF. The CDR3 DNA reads TGTGCCTGGAGTGTACTCGCAAACAATGAGCAGTTCTTC. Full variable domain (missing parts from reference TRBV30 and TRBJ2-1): SQTIHQWPATLVQPVGSPLSLECTVEGTSNPNLYWYRQAAGRGLQLLFYSVGIGQISSEVPQNLSASRPQDRQFILSSKKLLLSDSGFYLCAWSVLANNEQFFGPGTRLTVL.

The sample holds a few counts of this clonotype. The CDR3 nucleotides read TGTGCCAGCAGCCCTGACCCCGAAAGCTCCTACGAGCAGTACTTC. It codes for CASSPDPESSYEQYF. J is TRBJ2-7 and V is TRBV7-9; D unclear. The CDR3 totals 15 residues. CDR1 and CDR2 (germline): SEHNR, FQNEAQ (reference sequence). V lost 5 bases and J 0 bases, leaving 14 bases between the germline ends.

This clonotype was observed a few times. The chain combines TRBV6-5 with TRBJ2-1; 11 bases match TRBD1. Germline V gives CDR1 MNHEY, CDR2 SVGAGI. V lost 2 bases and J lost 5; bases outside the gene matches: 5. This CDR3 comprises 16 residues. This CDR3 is CASSYGTGGPHNEQFF. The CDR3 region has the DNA TGTGCCAGCAGTTACGGGACAGGGGGTCCCCACAATGAGCAGTTCTTC.